The sequence of this T cell receptor (beta chain) was determined in a study of vaccination effects on CD4 cells after COVID-19. Worth noting for this clone: Its antigen is unknown.

With V trimmed by 3 bases and J by 2 bases, 1 base remained unmatched. The germline V gene encodes CDR1 KGHSH and CDR2 LQKENI. This CDR3 is built from 16 residues. Profiling relied on immunoSEQ multiplex PCR, and the TCRdb table lists in-frame clones only, not all of them. In the table there are about 32,000 clones, around three quarters of which are singletons. Before sequencing, viral peptide pools were used by the ViraFEST assay to expand antigen-specific CD4+ T cells. Culture lasted around eleven days before CD4+ T cell isolation. Either the mRNA-1273 or the BNT162b2 vaccine was given to participants as two doses.

Specimen: CD4+ T cells from PBMCs cultured with HCoV-229E spike peptides, collected after COVID-19 vaccination. The V call is TRBV18, the J call TRBJ2-6; 10 bases are shared with TRBD1. This receptor was taken from a human donor who received a COVID-19 vaccine. This CDR3 reads CASSPGTGAGANVLTF. CDR3 in DNA: TGTGCCAGCTCACCCGGGACAGGGGCTGGGGCCAACGTCCTGACTTTC.